The 14 T cell receptor beta chains reported below all come from one sample, sequenced in a study of shared T cell receptors in the human thymus. Measured with immunoSEQ multiplex PCR; TCRdb has only the in-frame clones, and not every one. Of hundreds of thousands of clones in the sample, 75% to 85% were seen once. The same data also contributed to another study, on human thymus T cells.

The specimen was thymocytes. Receptors were obtained from a boy under two years old with a congenital heart defect.

The rearrangement uses TRBV30 and TRBJ2-1, with D possibly matching TRBD1 (5 bases). This CDR3 has 15 residues. Trimming pared 1 base from V and 10 bases from J, leaving 20 bases between. Germline V lookup: CDR1 GTSNPN, CDR2 SVGIG (reference sequence). The CDR3 loop reads CAWSDPRPSRVEQFF. Here the CDR3 DNA reads TGTGCCTGGAGTGACCCCAGACCCTCCAGGGTGGAGCAGTTCTTC. The full variable domain, completed using reference TRBV30 and TRBJ2-1, is SQTIHQWPATLVQPVGSPLSLECTVEGTSNPNLYWYRQAAGRGLQLLFYSVGIGQISSEVPQNLSASRPQDRQFILSSKKLLLSDSGFYLCAWSDPRPSRVEQFFGPGTRLTVL.

In this sample, this clone turned up a few times. The chain recombines TRBV5-1 with TRBJ2-7, with 9 nucleotides matching TRBD1. With V trimmed by 2 bases and J by 5 bases, 8 bases remained unmatched. The CDR3 consists of 15 residues. Germline CDR1 and CDR2: SGHRS and YFSETQ. CDR3 in amino acids: CASSFSGQGSHEQYF. CDR3 nucleotides: TGCGCCAGCAGCTTTTCTGGACAGGGGTCCCACGAGCAGTACTTC.

The CDR3 loop is CASGAGTEETQYF. The CDR3 DNA reads as TGTGCCAGCGGAGCCGGGACAGAAGAGACCCAGTACTTC. The chain joins TRBV5-5 to TRBJ2-5; 7 bases match TRBD1. This CDR3 region has 13 residues. Germline V CDR1 and CDR2: SGHKS, YYEKEE (reference sequence). The V and J ends lost 7 bases and 3 bases, in that order; junction bases with no gene match: 6. The complete variable domain, with remaining parts taken from reference TRBV5-5 and TRBJ2-5, reads DAGVTQSPTHLIKTRGQQVTLRCSPISGHKSVSWYQQVLGQGPQFIFQYYEKEERGRGNFPDRFSARQFPNYSSELNVNALLLGDSALYLCASGAGTEETQYFGPGTRLLVL.

The J gene is TRBJ2-7, the V gene TRBV9; D is perhaps TRBD2 (5 bases). The CDR3 sequence is 16 residues long. Deletions cut 0 bases from V and 2 bases from J, with 15 bases between. The V gene's germline CDR1 is SGDLS and CDR2 YYNGEE. Here the CDR3 reads CASSVELGAVPYEQYF. In DNA, the CDR3 is TGTGCCAGCAGCGTAGAACTAGGAGCGGTTCCCTACGAGCAGTACTTC.

The rearrangement uses TRBV4-3 and TRBJ2-3; 9 bases are shared with TRBD2. The CDR3 has 16 residues. The V gene end was trimmed by 2 bases and the J gene end by 3 bases; junction bases not matched to a gene: 6. From germline, CDR1 is LGHNA and CDR2 YSLEER. This CDR3 is CASSQSLAGITDTQYF. DNA of the CDR3: TGCGCCAGCAGCCAATCCCTAGCGGGGATAACAGATACGCAGTATTTT.

The chain couples TRBV11-3 to TRBJ2-5, with D tentatively TRBD2 (5 bases). The CDR3 runs 20 residues. In germline, CDR1 is SGHNT, CDR2 YENEEA. V was trimmed by 1 base and J by 5 bases, leaving 29 bases between them. CDR3: CASSLAGVICERYLWETQYF. CDR3 sequence (DNA): TGTGCCAGCAGCTTAGCCGGTGTTATATGTGAGCGGTACCTGTGGGAGACCCAGTACTTC.

This clone was counted a single time. The V call is TRBV5-6, the J call TRBJ1-6; D is possibly TRBD1 (6 bases). V was pared by 7 bases and J by 5 bases, with 16 bases between. The CDR3 loop spans 15 amino acids. CDR1 and CDR2 (germline): SGHDT, YYEEEE. The DNA for the CDR3 is TGTGCCAGCGCTCCGCTCCCAGGGGATAATTCACCCCTCCACTTT. As protein: CASAPLPGDNSPLHF.

This sequence joins TRBV6-1 and TRBJ1-2; 9 positions agree with TRBD1. Germline lookup yields CDR1 MNHNS and CDR2 SASEGT. The CDR3 has 15 residues. The V gene end was trimmed by 6 bases and the J gene end by 7 bases; junction bases not matched to a gene: 12. The CDR3 reads CASRTGTGYAGGYTF. The DNA of the CDR3 is TGTGCCAGCAGAACCGGGACAGGGTATGCGGGTGGCTACACCTTC.

The V call is TRBV4-1, the J call TRBJ2-7, with D maybe TRBD2 (6 bases). Trimming pared 1 base from V and 2 bases from J, leaving 15 bases between. Germline V CDR1 and CDR2: MGHRA, YSYEKL. The CDR3 is 16 residues long. The CDR3 nucleotides are TGCGCCAGCAGCCAAGTGGGAATAGCGGACCCCTACGAGCAGTACTTC. Translated: CASSQVGIADPYEQYF.

The chain links TRBV5-1 to TRBJ1-1; possible D gene TRBD1, 5 bases. The ends were cut back, 0 bases at V and 11 bases at J, with 17 bases in the middle. CDR3 length: 14 residues. Germline CDR1 SGHRS, CDR2 YFSETQ. The CDR3 reads CASSLATGPGGAFF. The CDR3 DNA reads as TGCGCCAGCAGCTTGGCCACAGGCCCGGGGGGGGCTTTCTTT.

The CDR3 is CASSYLNPTGDNEQFF. In DNA form, the CDR3 reads TGTGCCAGCAGTTACTTGAACCCGACCGGGGACAATGAGCAGTTCTTC. The V gene is TRBV6-6, the J gene TRBJ2-1; TRBD2 is a possible D gene (5 bases). Germline CDR1 MNHNY, CDR2 SVGAGI (reference sequence). The CDR3 has 16 amino acids. The V end lost 1 base, the J end lost 5 bases, and 15 bases lay between the germline ends.

The chain carries TRBV11-1 and TRBJ1-3, with a weak D call TRBD1 (6 bases). V was trimmed by 6 bases and J by 0 bases, leaving 12 bases between them. Germline-derived CDR1 and CDR2 are SGHAT and FQDESV (reference sequence). There are 15 residues in the CDR3. The CDR3 sequence: CASSLQGGSGNTIYF. CDR3 nucleotides: TGTGCCAGCAGTCTACAGGGTGGCTCTGGAAACACCATATATTTT. The variable domain in full, completed from reference TRBV11-1 and TRBJ1-3, reads EAEVAQSPRYKITEKSQAVAFWCDPISGHATLYWYRQILGQGPELLVQFQDESVVDDSQLPKDRFSAERLKGVDSTLKIQPAELGDSAMYLCASSLQGGSGNTIYFGEGSWLTVV.

The chain carries TRBV4-3 and TRBJ2-1, with D possibly being TRBD2 (5 bases). V was clipped by 4 bases and J by 2 bases, with 15 bases between them. This CDR3 has 16 amino acids. Germline CDR1 LGHNA, CDR2 YSLEER. CDR3 sequence (DNA): TGCGCCAGCAGCCGGCTAGGCGGGCCTACCTACAATGAGCAGTTCTTC. Translated, it gives CASSRLGGPTYNEQFF.

The chain links TRBV10-3 to TRBJ1-1; 9 positions agree with TRBD1. V was clipped by 3 bases and J by 5 bases; unmatched bases: 7. The CDR3 is made up of 15 amino acids. The V gene's germline CDR1 is ENHRY and CDR2 SYGVKD. The CDR3 DNA is TGTGCCATCAGTGAAGGGGGACAGGGAGGAACTGAAGCTTTCTTT. Protein: CAISEGGQGGTEAFF.